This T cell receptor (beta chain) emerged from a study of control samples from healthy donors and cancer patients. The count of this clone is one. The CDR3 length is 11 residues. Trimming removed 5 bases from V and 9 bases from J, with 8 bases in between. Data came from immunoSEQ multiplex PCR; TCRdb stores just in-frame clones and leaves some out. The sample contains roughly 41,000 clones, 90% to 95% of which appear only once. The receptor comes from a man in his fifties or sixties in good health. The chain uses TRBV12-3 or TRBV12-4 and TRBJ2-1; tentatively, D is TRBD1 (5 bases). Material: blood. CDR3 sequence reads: CASSPGPEQFF. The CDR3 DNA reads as TGTGCCAGCAGTCCAGGGCCTGAGCAGTTCTTC.